This TCR beta chain is drawn from a study of blood T cells in healthy people across ages. Findings of the study overall: Roughly linear declines in TCR beta diversity per million T cells occurred with age.

To note about this clonotype: As yet, its antigen is unknown.

Combining a sample-barcoded 5' primer with a J-beta primer mix, a second PCR ran for roughly 7 to 11 cycles. TCRdb independently ran MiXCR on the 5' RACE reads; one entry per CDR3 protein. The repertoire has 1.5 million to 1.9 million distinct CDR3 sequences, roughly 43% of them found once; the top ten carry approximately 4%. The receptor's source is a woman aged 18-29 years in good health. The sequenced material came from blood.

In nucleotides, the CDR3 is TGTGCCAGCAGCGCGGACAGGGGGACCTCACCCCTCCACTTT. Protein sequence: CASSADRGTSPLHF. This chain links TRBV9 with TRBJ1-6; TRBD1 agrees at 10 bases. Germline CDR1 SGDLS, CDR2 YYNGEE. The V gene end was trimmed by 3 bases and the J gene end by 10 bases; junction bases not matched to a gene: 4. The CDR3 consists of 14 residues.